These 26 T cell receptor beta chains came from one sample sequenced in a study of blood T cell repertoires in COVID-19. The data were produced by immunoSEQ multiplex PCR, yet TCRdb's version contains in-frame clones alone and is incomplete. This sample yields 130,000 to 150,000 clones, of which around 80% are seen a single time; about 3.5% belongs to the top ten. The sequencing input was peripheral blood. The receptors here all came from a man in his sixties or seventies who had recovered from COVID-19.

This clone was seen a single time. The CDR3 reads CASSPAGQRLEQYF. The DNA of the CDR3 is TGTGCCAGCAGCCCCGCGGGACAGCGCCTGGAGCAGTACTTC. The chain links TRBV3-1 (or the pseudogene TRBV3-2) to TRBJ2-7; the D gene is possibly TRBD1 (7 bases). Trimming removed 4 bases from V and 7 bases from J, with 17 bases in between. The CDR3 totals 14 residues. The germline CDR1 and CDR2 sequences are LGHDT and YNNKEL (reference sequence).

This clone was found once. V is TRBV5-6 and J is TRBJ2-7; 7 nucleotides line up with TRBD2. From germline, CDR1 is SGHDT and CDR2 YYEEEE. The V gene end was trimmed by 5 bases and the J gene end by 0 bases; junction bases not matched to a gene: 8. The CDR3 covers 15 residues. CDR3 region: CASRSAAGFSYEQYF. The CDR3 DNA follows: TGTGCCAGCAGGTCCGCAGCGGGATTCTCCTACGAGCAGTACTTC.

This clone was counted a few times. The CDR3 sequence: CASSLDRGLGEQFF. CDR3 nucleotide sequence: TGTGCCAGCAGCTTAGACAGGGGGCTGGGAGAGCAGTTCTTC. This chain joins TRBV11-3 and TRBJ2-1, with TRBD1 identical over 8 bases. CDR1 and CDR2 from the germline V gene are SGHNT and YENEEA. The CDR3 loop spans 14 amino acids. Losses at the gene ends were 0 bases for V and 10 bases for J; bases not matched to a gene: 5.

V is TRBV7-2 and J is TRBJ1-4; no clear D gene. The V and J ends lost 4 bases and 8 bases respectively, with 14 bases between them. CDR1 SGHTA and CDR2 FQGNSA come from the germline V gene. The CDR3 runs to 14 residues. CDR3 amino acids: CASSWAGSREKLFF. The DNA of the CDR3 is TGTGCCAGCAGCTGGGCAGGCTCAAGAGAAAAACTGTTTTTT.

The chain recombines TRBV11-3 with TRBJ2-1; TRBD1 matches 7 bases. V was pared by 5 bases and J by 10 bases, with 11 bases of the junction left unmatched. CDR1 and CDR2 (germline): SGHNT, YENEEA. The CDR3 is made up of 14 amino acids. CDR3 amino acids: CASSARGPETEQFF. DNA of the CDR3: TGTGCCAGCAGCGCAAGGGGGCCGGAGACGGAGCAGTTCTTC.

The V gene is TRBV19, the J gene TRBJ2-5, with D perhaps matching TRBD2 (7 bases). With 1 base removed from V and 3 bases from J, the gap between germline ends came to 24 bases. This CDR3 has 19 amino acids. The germline V gene has CDR1 LNHDA and CDR2 SQIVND (reference sequence). CDR3 region: CASSIVGGLGGERKETQYF. The CDR3, as DNA: TGTGCCAGTAGTATAGTGGGAGGACTAGGGGGAGAGAGGAAAGAGACCCAGTACTTC.

The CDR3 nucleotides are TGTGCCAGCAGTGCCACACCACAACCGGGACTAGCGGGACTGGATACGCAGTATTTT. Its translation: CASSATPQPGLAGLDTQYF. This chain uses TRBV6-1 with TRBJ2-3, with 13 positions matching TRBD2. CDR3 length: 19 residues. The ends lost 4 bases at V and 6 bases at J; junction bases unmatched: 16. Germline CDR1 and CDR2: MNHNS and SASEGT.

This chain connects TRBV5-1 to TRBJ2-5; D is perhaps TRBD2 (5 bases). The CDR3 sequence is 16 residues long. CDR1 is SGHRS and CDR2 is YFSETQ in the germline V gene. Trimming took 0 bases from V and 0 from J, leaving 12 bases between them. The DNA for the CDR3 is TGCGCCAGCAGCTTGGGGACTCGATTATACCAAGAGACCCAGTACTTC. It codes for CASSLGTRLYQETQYF.

CDR3 coding DNA: TGTGCTAGTGGACGACAGGGGGTGAGCACTGAAGCTTTCTTT. Protein sequence: CASGRQGVSTEAFF. This chain uses TRBV12-5 with TRBJ1-1; 9 bases agree with TRBD1. This CDR3 region has 14 residues. V shed 6 bases and J 4 bases; nucleotides not matched to a gene: 6. From germline, CDR1 is LGHNT and CDR2 FRNRAP.

The chain has TRBV19 and TRBJ1-2; 8 bases agree with TRBD1. J gave up 7 bases and V 7 bases, and 8 bases lay outside the gene matches. The CDR3 extends over 13 amino acids. Germline V CDR1 and CDR2: LNHDA, SQIVND (reference sequence). The CDR3 is CASISAGGFGYTF. The CDR3 DNA sequence: TGTGCCAGTATTTCGGCAGGGGGCTTTGGCTACACCTTC.

The chain combines TRBV12-3 or TRBV12-4 with TRBJ2-5; D gene uncertain. Trimming cost V 5 bases and J 1 base, with 5 bases left between them. This CDR3 is 12 amino acids long. The CDR3 DNA is TGTGCCAGCAGTGGGCTCCAAGAGACCCAGTACTTC. It specifies CASSGLQETQYF.

The chain joins TRBV6-5 to TRBJ2-2, with 9 bases fitting TRBD2. The length of the CDR3 is 15 residues. V lost 8 bases, J lost 4 bases, and 8 bases stayed unmatched. CDR1 is MNHEY and CDR2 is SVGAGI in the germline V gene. The CDR3 is CASGLAGRGTGELFF. The CDR3 DNA follows: TGTGCCAGCGGGCTAGCGGGACGGGGCACCGGGGAGCTGTTTTTT.

This clone was recorded a few times. The genes are TRBV2 and TRBJ2-7; D might be TRBD1 (6 bases). V was clipped by 6 bases and J by 1 base, with 10 bases between them. There are 13 residues in the CDR3. Per the germline V gene, CDR1 is SNHLY and CDR2 is FYNNEI. The CDR3 bases are TGTGCCAGCAGCTTACAGGGATCCTACGAGCAGTACTTC. Its protein product is CASSLQGSYEQYF.

This clone showed up many times. Distinct nucleotide sequences in the sample also encode this CDR3. The V call is TRBV7-9, the J call TRBJ2-7; 13 bases map to TRBD2. The J segment lost 3 bases and the V segment lost 5 bases, leaving 4 bases of the junction unmatched. This CDR3 region has 15 residues. Germline CDR1 SEHNR, CDR2 FQNEAQ (reference sequence). CDR3 in DNA: TGTGCCAGCAGCCGAAGGACTAGCGGGAGCTACGAGCAGTACTTC. Amino acid sequence: CASSRRTSGSYEQYF.

The CDR3 reads CASSDVDTGELFF. In DNA, the CDR3 is TGTGCCAGCAGTGACGTCGACACCGGGGAGCTGTTTTTT. The chain links TRBV6-4 to TRBJ2-2, with no clear D. The CDR3 has 13 amino acids. V dropped 2 bases and J dropped 3 bases, with 4 bases sitting between them. In germline, CDR1 is MRHNA, CDR2 SNTAGT.

The V call is TRBV3-1 (or the pseudogene TRBV3-2), the J call TRBJ1-2; tentatively, D is TRBD1 (6 bases). In germline, CDR1 is LGHDT, CDR2 YNNKEL (reference sequence). V was pared by 4 bases and J by 2 bases, with 11 bases between. The CDR3 extends over 14 amino acids. The CDR3, as DNA: TGTGCCAGCAGCCCCGCTCAGGGGAACTATGGCTACACCTTC. Translated, it gives CASSPAQGNYGYTF.

J is TRBJ2-3 and V is TRBV9, with D tentatively TRBD2 (5 bases). CDR1 and CDR2 (germline): SGDLS, YYNGEE. This CDR3 region has 16 residues. The V and J ends lost 3 bases and 2 bases respectively, with 16 bases between them. The CDR3 sequence is CASSGVAQLSTDTQYF. The CDR3 nucleotides are TGTGCCAGCAGCGGAGTAGCGCAGCTGTCCACAGATACGCAGTATTTT.

Comment on this clone: Other DNA sequences within the sample encode an identical CDR3. V is TRBV2 and J is TRBJ2-7, with TRBD1 matching over 10 bases. CDR1 is SNHLY and CDR2 is FYNNEI in the germline V gene. With V trimmed by 5 bases and J by 2 bases, 3 bases remained unmatched. The CDR3 runs 14 residues. The CDR3 here is CASSRDRGPYEQYF. The DNA of the CDR3 is TGTGCCAGCAGTCGAGACAGGGGGCCCTACGAGCAGTACTTC.

Only a few counts were recorded for this clone. CDR3 region: CASSFGQGISGYTF. The CDR3 DNA follows: TGTGCCAGCAGCTTCGGGCAGGGGATCTCCGGCTACACCTTC. V gene TRBV7-2 combines with J gene TRBJ1-2, with a tentative D call TRBD1 (6 bases). V dropped 3 bases and J dropped 8 bases, with 16 bases sitting between them. CDR1 and CDR2 from the germline V gene are SGHTA and FQGNSA. This CDR3 comprises 14 residues.

V gene TRBV7-9 combines with J gene TRBJ2-5; tentatively, D is TRBD2 (6 bases). V was shortened by 6 bases and J by 3 bases, with 11 bases between the two germline ends. The CDR3 is 13 amino acids. Per germline, CDR1 SEHNR and CDR2 FQNEAQ (reference sequence). CDR3 coding DNA: TGTGCCAGCAGGGGGACTGCTGAAGAGACCCAGTACTTC. This sequence encodes CASRGTAEETQYF.

The chain recombines TRBV4-2 with TRBJ2-3; 8 bases are a match to TRBD2. V dropped 0 bases and J dropped 5; count of bases not matched to a gene: 10. CDR1 and CDR2 from the germline V gene are LGHNA and YNFKEQ. The CDR3 is 17 amino acids. Here the CDR3 DNA reads TGTGCCAGCAGCCAAGATTCCGGGAGGGCCGGTGGAGATACGCAGTATTTT. Residues: CASSQDSGRAGGDTQYF.

The chain uses TRBV5-1 and TRBJ2-1; 11 bases line up with TRBD2. After removal of 1 base from V and 7 bases from J, the junction contained 7 bases not matched to a gene. CDR3 length equals 16 residues. The germline CDR1 and CDR2 sequences are SGHRS and YFSETQ. CDR3 loop: CASSLILAGVRNEQFF. The CDR3, as DNA: TGCGCCAGCAGCTTGATACTAGCGGGAGTACGGAATGAGCAGTTCTTC.

The rearrangement links TRBV7-9 to TRBJ1-4, with D unclear. The germline gives CDR1 SEHNR, CDR2 FQNEAQ (reference sequence). Between the trimmed V and J ends, which lost 5 bases and 0 bases, there was a span of 13 bases. This CDR3 is 16 amino acids long. In DNA form, the CDR3 reads TGTGCCAGCAGCGTGGGCGGACTTACAACTAATGAAAAACTGTTTTTT. Translated, it gives CASSVGGLTTNEKLFF. The whole variable domain, remainder taken from reference TRBV7-9 and TRBJ1-4, is DTGVSQNPRHKITKRGQNVTFRCDPISEHNRLYWYRQTLGQGPEFLTYFQNEAQLEKSRLLSDRFSAERPKGSFSTLEIQRTEQGDSAMYLCASSVGGLTTNEKLFFGSGTQLSVL.

V gene TRBV5-4 combines with J gene TRBJ2-1; D uncertain. Germline assignment: CDR1 SGHNT and CDR2 YYREEE (reference sequence). With 2 bases removed from V and 10 bases from J, the gap between germline ends came to 7 bases. There are 11 residues in the CDR3. The CDR3 nucleotides read TGTGCCAGCAGCTTCGCGACAGAGCAGTTCTTC. Protein product: CASSFATEQFF.

The rearrangement links TRBV27 to TRBJ2-1, with TRBD1 matching over 10 bases. The CDR3 covers 17 residues. From germline, CDR1 is MNHEY and CDR2 SMNVEV (reference sequence). Trimming cost V 4 bases and J 1 base; bases outside gene matches: 7. The DNA of the CDR3 is TGTGCCAGCAGTTCAAACCGGGACAGGGGATCCTACAATGAGCAGTTCTTC. Its protein product is CASSSNRDRGSYNEQFF.

The chain is built from TRBV6-5 and TRBJ2-7, with 7 nucleotides matching TRBD1. The V gene's germline CDR1 is MNHEY and CDR2 SVGAGI. J lost 5 bases, V lost 5 bases, and 12 bases had no gene match. CDR3 length: 15 amino acids. The CDR3 loop is CASSPTGYSLNEQYF. In nucleotides, the CDR3 is TGTGCCAGCAGTCCGACAGGGTATTCCCTAAACGAGCAGTACTTC.